The T cell receptor beta chain under discussion was sequenced for a study of regulatory T cells in long-lasting Graves disease. Documented time point: newly diagnosed GD, antithyroid drugs for less than 3 months. Isolated PBMC RNA provided the starting material for the TCR library. There are many counts of this clonotype. Arm-PCR of CDR3 regions with iRepertoire HTBI primers generated TCR beta libraries. Each CDR3 protein gets one entry after TCRdb re-called the multiplex PCR reads with MiXCR. This sample has about 220,000 distinct CDR3 sequences; roughly 19% occur once, and the top ten carry approximately 12%. With 4 bases removed from V and 1 base from J, the gap between germline ends came to 11 bases. The CDR3 sequence is 15 residues long. The V gene's germline CDR1 is MDHEN and CDR2 SYDVKM. These sequences were also reported in another study, on T cells in Graves' hyperthyroidism and ophthalmopathy.

The sample was peripheral blood mononuclear cells (PBMCs), taken at new diagnosis, from a patient treated with antithyroid drugs. The chain recombines TRBV28 with TRBJ1-5, with D maybe TRBD1 (6 bases). This sequence originates from a woman in her 30s with Graves disease. The CDR3 nucleotides are TGTGCCAGCAGTTCGGCCAGGGGAAGCAATCAGCCCCAGCATTTT. Translation gives CASSSARGSNQPQHF.